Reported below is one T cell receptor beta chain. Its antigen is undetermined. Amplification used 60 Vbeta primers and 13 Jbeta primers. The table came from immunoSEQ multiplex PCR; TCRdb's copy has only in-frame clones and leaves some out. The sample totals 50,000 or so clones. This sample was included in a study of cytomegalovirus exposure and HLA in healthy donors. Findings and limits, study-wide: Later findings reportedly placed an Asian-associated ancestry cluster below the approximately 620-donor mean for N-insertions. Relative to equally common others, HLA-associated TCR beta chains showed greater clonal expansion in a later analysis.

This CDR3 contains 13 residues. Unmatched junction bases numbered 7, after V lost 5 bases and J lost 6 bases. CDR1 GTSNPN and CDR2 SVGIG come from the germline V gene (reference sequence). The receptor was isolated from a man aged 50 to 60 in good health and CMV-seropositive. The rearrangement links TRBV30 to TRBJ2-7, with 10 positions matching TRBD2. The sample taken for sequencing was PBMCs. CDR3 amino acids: CAWEAGGGAEQYF. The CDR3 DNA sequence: TGTGCCTGGGAAGCGGGGGGGGGAGCCGAGCAGTACTTC.